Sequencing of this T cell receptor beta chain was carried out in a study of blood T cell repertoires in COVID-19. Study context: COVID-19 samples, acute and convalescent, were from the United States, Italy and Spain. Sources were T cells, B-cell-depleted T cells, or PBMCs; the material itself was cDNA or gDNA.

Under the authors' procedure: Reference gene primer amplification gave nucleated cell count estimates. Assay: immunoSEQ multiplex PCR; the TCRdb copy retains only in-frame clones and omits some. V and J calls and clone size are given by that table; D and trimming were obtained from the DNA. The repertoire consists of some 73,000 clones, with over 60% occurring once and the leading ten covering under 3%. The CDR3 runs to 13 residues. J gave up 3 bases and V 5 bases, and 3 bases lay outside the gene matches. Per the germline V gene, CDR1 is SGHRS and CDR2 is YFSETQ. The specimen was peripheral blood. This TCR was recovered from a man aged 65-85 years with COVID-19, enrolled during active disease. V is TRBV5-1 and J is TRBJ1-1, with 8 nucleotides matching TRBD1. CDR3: CASSGQGYTEAFF. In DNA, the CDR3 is TGCGCCAGCAGTGGACAGGGCTACACTGAAGCTTTCTTT.